The TCR beta chain described here comes from a study of T cell repertoires in cytomegalovirus infection. This CDR3 spans 16 amino acids. V was trimmed by 6 bases and J by 0 bases, leaving 17 bases between them. This clonotype was recorded a few times. TCRdb processed the reads anew with MiXCR; each CDR3 protein has one entry. Of under 850,000 distinct CDR3 sequences listed, less than 40% are singletons. The rearrangement links TRBV12-3 or TRBV12-4 to TRBJ1-1, with D unresolved. Sequencing used PBMCs. The source is a human donor in good health (CMV status not recorded). Some clones in this sample may be carry-over from other donors' samples. The CDR3 loop is CASRSSGRGMNTEAFF. Here the CDR3 DNA reads TGTGCCAGCAGATCTTCCGGACGGGGAATGAACACTGAAGCTTTCTTT.